The T cell receptor (beta chain) under discussion was sequenced for a study of T cell repertoires in cytomegalovirus infection. Regarding the study as a whole: Of the TCR beta families, the public ones yielded a cumulative frequency that identified carriers of CMV plus the relevant HLA.

Regarding this clonotype: What it binds is unknown.

The CDR3 runs 16 residues. The V gene's germline CDR1 is SGHVS and CDR2 FNYEAQ. The V and J ends lost 5 bases and 5 bases, in that order; junction bases with no gene match: 7. TCRdb itself ran the reads through MiXCR, one entry per CDR3 protein. The table includes 800,000 to 950,000 distinct CDR3 sequences, over 25% detected once. Sequencing used cultured CD8+ T cells from PBMCs, obtained from culture after CMV antigen stimulation. The clonotype comes from a human donor in good health (CMV status not recorded). Some clones in this sample may be carry-over from other donors' samples. The genes are TRBV7-6 and TRBJ2-3; TRBD2 matches 13 bases. CDR3 sequence: CASSILAGGPLDTQYF. The CDR3 DNA follows: TGTGCCAGCAGCATACTAGCGGGGGGGCCTTTAGATACGCAGTATTTT. The variable domain in full, completed from reference TRBV7-6 and TRBJ2-3, reads GAGVSQSPRYKVTKRGQDVALRCDPISGHVSLYWYRQALGQGPEFLTYFNYEAQQDKSGLPNDRFSAERPEGSISTLTIQRTEQRDSAMYRCASSILAGGPLDTQYFGPGTRLTVL.